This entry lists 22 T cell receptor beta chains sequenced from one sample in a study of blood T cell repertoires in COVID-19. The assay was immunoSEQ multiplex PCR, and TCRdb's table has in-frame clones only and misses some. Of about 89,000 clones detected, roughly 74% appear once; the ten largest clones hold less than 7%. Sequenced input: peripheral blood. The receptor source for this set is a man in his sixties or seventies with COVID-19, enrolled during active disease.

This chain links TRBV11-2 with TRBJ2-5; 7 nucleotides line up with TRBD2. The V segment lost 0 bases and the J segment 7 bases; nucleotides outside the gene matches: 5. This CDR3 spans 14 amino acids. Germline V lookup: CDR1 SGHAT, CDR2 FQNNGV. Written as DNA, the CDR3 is TGTGCCAGCAGCTTAGAGGGCTGGGGGGGGACCCAGTACTTC. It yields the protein CASSLEGWGGTQYF.

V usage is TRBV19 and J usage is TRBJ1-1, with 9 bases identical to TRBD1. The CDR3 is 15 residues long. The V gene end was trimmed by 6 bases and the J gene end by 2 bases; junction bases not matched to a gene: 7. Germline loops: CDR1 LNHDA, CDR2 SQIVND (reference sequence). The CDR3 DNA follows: TGTGCCAGTAGGTTAAGGGACAGGGCTAACACTGAAGCTTTCTTT. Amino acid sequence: CASRLRDRANTEAFF.

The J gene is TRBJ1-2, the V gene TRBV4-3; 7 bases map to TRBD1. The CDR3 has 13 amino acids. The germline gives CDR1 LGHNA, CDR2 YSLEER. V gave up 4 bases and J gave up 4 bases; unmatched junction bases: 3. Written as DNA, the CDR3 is TGCGCCAGCAGCCTCGACAGGGCCTATGGCTACACCTTC. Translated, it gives CASSLDRAYGYTF.

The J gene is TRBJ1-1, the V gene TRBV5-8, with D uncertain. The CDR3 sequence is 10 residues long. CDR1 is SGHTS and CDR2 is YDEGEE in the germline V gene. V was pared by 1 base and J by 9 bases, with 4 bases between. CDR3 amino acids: CASSLSKAFF. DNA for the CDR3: TGTGCCAGCAGCTTGTCAAAAGCTTTCTTT.

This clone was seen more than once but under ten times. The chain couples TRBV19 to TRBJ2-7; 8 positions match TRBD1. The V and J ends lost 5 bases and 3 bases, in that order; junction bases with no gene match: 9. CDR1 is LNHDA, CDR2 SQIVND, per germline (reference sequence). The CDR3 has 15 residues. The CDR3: CASSFGQGRGYEQYF. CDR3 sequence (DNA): TGTGCCAGTAGTTTCGGACAGGGAAGGGGCTACGAGCAGTACTTC.

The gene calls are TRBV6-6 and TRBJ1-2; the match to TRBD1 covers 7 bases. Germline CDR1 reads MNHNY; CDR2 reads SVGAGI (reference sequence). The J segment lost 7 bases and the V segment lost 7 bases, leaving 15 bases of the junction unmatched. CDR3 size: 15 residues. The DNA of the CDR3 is TGTGCCAGCAACCCACGGGCAGGGGGAGTGAGTGGCTACACCTTC. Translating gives CASNPRAGGVSGYTF.

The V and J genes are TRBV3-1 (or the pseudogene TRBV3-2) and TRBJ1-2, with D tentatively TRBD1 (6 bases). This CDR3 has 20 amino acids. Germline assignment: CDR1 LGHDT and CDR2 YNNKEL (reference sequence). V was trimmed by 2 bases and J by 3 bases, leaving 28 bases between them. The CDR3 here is CASSQMVVFTGKETDYGYTF. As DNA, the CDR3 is TGTGCCAGCAGCCAAATGGTTGTGTTCACAGGGAAAGAAACAGACTATGGCTACACCTTC.

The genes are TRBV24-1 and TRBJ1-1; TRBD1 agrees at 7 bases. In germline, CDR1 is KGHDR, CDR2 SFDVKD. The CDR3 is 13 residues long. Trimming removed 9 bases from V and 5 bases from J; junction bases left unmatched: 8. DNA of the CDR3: TGTGCCACCTCAGGGGGTCAGAGGACTGAAGCTTTCTTT. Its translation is CATSGGQRTEAFF.

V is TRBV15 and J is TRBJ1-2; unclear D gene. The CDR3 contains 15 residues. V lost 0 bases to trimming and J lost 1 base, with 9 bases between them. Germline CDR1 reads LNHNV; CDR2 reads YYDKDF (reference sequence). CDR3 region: CATSRELGGNYGYTF. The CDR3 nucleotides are TGTGCCACCAGCAGAGAGTTAGGCGGTAACTATGGCTACACCTTC.

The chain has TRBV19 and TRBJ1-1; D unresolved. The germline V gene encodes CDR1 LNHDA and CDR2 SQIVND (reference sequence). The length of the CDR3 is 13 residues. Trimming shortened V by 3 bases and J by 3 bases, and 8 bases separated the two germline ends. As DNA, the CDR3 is TGTGCCAGTAGTATGGGTCGGGACACTGAAGCTTTCTTT. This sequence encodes CASSMGRDTEAFF.

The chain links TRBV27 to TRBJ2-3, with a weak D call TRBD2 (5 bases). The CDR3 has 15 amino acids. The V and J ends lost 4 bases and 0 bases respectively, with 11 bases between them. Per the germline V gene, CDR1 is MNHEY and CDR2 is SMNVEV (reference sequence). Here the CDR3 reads CASSSTSPSTDTQYF. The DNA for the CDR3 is TGTGCCAGCAGTTCAACTAGTCCTAGCACAGATACGCAGTATTTT.

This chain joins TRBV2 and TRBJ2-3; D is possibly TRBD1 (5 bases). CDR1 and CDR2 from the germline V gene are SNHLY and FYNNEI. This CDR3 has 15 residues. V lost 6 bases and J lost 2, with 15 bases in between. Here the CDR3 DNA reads TGTGCCAGCAGGCGCTCAGACAGTTACACAGATACGCAGTATTTT. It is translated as CASRRSDSYTDTQYF.

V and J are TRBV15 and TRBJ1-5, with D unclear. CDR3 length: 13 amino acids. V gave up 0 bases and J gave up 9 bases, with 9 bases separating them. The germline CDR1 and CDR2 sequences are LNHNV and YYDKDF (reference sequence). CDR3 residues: CATSRDRGGPQHF. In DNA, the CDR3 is TGTGCCACCAGCAGAGATCGCGGTGGGCCCCAGCATTTT.

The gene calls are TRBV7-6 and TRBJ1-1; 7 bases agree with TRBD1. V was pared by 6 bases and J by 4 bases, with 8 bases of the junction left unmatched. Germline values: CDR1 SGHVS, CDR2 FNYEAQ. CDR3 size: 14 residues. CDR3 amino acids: CASSSQGVGTEAFF. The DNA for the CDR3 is TGTGCCAGCAGTTCTCAGGGGGTTGGCACTGAAGCTTTCTTT.

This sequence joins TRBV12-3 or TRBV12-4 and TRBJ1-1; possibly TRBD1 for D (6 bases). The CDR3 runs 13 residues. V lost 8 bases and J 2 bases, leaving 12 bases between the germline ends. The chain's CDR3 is CASGGQLNTEAFF. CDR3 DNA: TGTGCCAGCGGAGGACAGCTTAACACTGAAGCTTTCTTT.

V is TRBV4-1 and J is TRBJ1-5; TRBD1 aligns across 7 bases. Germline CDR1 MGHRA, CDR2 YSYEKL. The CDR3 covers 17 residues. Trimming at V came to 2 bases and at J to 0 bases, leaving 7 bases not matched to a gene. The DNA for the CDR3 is TGCGCCAGCAGCCAACTTCCGACAGGGCATAGCAATCAGCCCCAGCATTTT. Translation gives CASSQLPTGHSNQPQHF.

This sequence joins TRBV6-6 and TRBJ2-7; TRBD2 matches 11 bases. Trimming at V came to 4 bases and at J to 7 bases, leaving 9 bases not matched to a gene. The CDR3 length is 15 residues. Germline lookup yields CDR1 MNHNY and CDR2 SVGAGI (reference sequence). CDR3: CASSFLLAGVGEQYF. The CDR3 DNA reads TGTGCCAGCAGTTTCCTACTAGCGGGAGTAGGAGAGCAGTACTTC.

DNA of the CDR3: TGTGCCAGTGGCGACAGGACTAACTATGGCTACACCTTC. The encoded protein is CASGDRTNYGYTF. J is TRBJ1-2 and V is TRBV5-4, with a weak D call TRBD1 (6 bases). The CDR3 loop spans 13 amino acids. Trimming pared 8 bases from V and 0 bases from J, leaving 11 bases between. CDR1 is SGHNT and CDR2 is YYREEE in the germline V gene (reference sequence).

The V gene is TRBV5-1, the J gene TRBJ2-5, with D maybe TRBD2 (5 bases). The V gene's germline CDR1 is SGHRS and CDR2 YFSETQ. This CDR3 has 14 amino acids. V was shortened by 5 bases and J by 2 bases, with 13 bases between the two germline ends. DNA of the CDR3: TGCGCCAGCAGACGAGGAGCGGCGCAAGAGACCCAGTACTTC. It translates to CASRRGAAQETQYF.

DNA of the CDR3: TGTGCCAGCAGGCCAGACAGGGGGCATTCACCCCTCCACTTT. As protein: CASRPDRGHSPLHF. V and J are TRBV3-1 (or the pseudogene TRBV3-2) and TRBJ1-6, with TRBD1 matching 10 bases. The V and J ends lost 6 bases and 8 bases, in that order; junction bases with no gene match: 4. The CDR3 is 14 amino acids. Germline CDR1 reads LGHDT; CDR2 reads YNNKEL (reference sequence).

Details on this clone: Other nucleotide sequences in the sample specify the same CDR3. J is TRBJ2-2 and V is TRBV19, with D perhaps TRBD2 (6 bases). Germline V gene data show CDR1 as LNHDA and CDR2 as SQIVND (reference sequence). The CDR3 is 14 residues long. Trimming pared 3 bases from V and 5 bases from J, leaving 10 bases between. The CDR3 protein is CASSIRAGTGELFF. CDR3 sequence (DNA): TGTGCCAGTAGTATTAGGGCGGGGACCGGGGAGCTGTTTTTT.

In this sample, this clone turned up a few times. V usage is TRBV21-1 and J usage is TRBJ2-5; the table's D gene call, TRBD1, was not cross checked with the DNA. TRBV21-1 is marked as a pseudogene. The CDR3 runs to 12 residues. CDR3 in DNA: TGTGCCGTAACAGGGGGCCTTGAGACCCAGTACTTC. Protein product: CAVTGGLETQYF.